This TCR beta chain was obtained from a study of blood T cell repertoires in COVID-19. Deletions cut 5 bases from V and 4 bases from J, with 12 bases between. This CDR3 is 14 amino acids long. The germline V gene has CDR1 MNHEY and CDR2 SMNVEV (reference sequence). The table lists this clone with a count of one. Participant reports of clinical history set cohort assignment. Only in-frame clones appear in the TCRdb table, and some are missing; sequencing was by immunoSEQ multiplex PCR. The sample consists of approximately 380,000 clones, approximately 89% of them appearing once. The source is a woman aged 40 to 50 who had been exposed to COVID-19. The chain combines TRBV27 with TRBJ2-1, with D perhaps matching TRBD1 (5 bases). Material: PBMCs or T cells enriched from blood (not recorded which). CDR3 in DNA: TGTGCCAGCAGTGCTGACAGACAATACAATGAGCAGTTCTTC. It yields the protein CASSADRQYNEQFF.